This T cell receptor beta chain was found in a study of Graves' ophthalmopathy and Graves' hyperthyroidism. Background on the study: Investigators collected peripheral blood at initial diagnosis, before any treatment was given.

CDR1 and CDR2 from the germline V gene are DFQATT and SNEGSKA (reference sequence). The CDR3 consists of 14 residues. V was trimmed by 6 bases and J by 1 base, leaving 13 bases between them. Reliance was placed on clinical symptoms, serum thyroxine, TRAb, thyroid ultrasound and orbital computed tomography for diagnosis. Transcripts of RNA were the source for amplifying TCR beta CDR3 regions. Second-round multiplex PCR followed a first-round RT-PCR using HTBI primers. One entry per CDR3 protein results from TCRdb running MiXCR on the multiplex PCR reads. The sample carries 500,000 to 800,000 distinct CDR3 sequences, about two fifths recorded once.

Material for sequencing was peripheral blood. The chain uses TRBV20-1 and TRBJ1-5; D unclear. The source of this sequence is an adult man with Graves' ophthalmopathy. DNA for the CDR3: TGCAGTGCCACGACCCGGCAGAGCAATCAGCCCCAGCATTTT. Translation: CSATTRQSNQPQHF.